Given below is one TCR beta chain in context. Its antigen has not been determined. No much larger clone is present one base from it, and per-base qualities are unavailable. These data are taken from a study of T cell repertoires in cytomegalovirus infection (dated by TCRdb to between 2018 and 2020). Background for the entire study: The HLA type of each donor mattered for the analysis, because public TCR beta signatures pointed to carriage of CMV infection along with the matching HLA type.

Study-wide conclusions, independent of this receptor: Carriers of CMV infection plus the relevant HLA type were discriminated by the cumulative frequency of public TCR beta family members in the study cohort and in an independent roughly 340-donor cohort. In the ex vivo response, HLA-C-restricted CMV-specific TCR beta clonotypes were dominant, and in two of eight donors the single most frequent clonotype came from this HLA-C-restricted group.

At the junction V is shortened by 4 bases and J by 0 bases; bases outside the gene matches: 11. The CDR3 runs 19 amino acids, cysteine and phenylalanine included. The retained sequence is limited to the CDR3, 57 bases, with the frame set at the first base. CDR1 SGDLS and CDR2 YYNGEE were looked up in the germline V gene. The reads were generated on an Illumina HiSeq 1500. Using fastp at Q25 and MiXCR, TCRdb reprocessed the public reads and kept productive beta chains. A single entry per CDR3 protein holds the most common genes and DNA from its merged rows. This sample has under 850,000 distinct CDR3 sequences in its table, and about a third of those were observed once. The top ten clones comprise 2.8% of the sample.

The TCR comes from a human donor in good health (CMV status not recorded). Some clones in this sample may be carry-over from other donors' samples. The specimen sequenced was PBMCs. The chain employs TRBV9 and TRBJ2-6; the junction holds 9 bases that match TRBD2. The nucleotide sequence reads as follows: TGTGCCAGCAGCCCACCGGGCGGGGGGGCGAACTCTGGGGCCAACGTCCTGACTTTC. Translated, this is CASSPPGGGANSGANVLTF.